These T cell receptor beta chains were read from a single sample in a study of PD-1 blockade in classical Hodgkin lymphoma. The assay was immunoSEQ multiplex PCR, and TCRdb's table has in-frame clones only and misses some. The sample lists around 11,000 clones, roughly 72% occurring once. The sequencing here drew on CD4+ T cells from blood, taken before the fourth cycle of nivolumab. These receptors all stem from a human donor with classical Hodgkin lymphoma. CDR3s include the opening cysteine and the closing phenylalanine or tryptophan. The order of the fields is V gene, D gene, J gene, clone size, CDR3 DNA, CDR3 protein. The D gene is left open where the match is weak. Rows may omit the clone size; those that give it use once, few, many or a size class.

>TRBV27|TRBD1|TRBJ2-7|once
TGTGCCAGCAGTCGGACAGGAACCTCCTACGAGCAGTACTTC
CASSRTGTSYEQYF
>TRBV2|.|TRBJ1-2|.
TGTGCCAGCACCTTACAGGGTAATGGCTACACCTTC
CASTLQGNGYTF
>TRBV6-5|.|TRBJ1-5|.
TGTGCCAGCAAGGAAGGCGGACGGAGCAATCAGCCCCAGCATTTT
CASKEGGRSNQPQHF
>TRBV6-6|.|TRBJ2-1|.
TGTGCCAGCAGTTACGTCAGGGGACATGAGCAGTTCTTC
CASSYVRGHEQFF
>TRBV2|TRBD2|TRBJ2-1|.
TGTGCCAGCAGTGATCTAGCGGCTAAGTACAATGAGCAGTTCTTC
CASSDLAAKYNEQFF
>TRBV28|TRBD1|TRBJ1-5|.
TGTGCCAGCACCCGAGGGGGCGCGGTTGGCAATCAGCCCCAGCATTTT
CASTRGGAVGNQPQHF
>TRBV9|.|TRBJ1-1|.
TGTGCCAGCAGCGCGAGAGAAGGCACCATGAACACTGAAGCTTTCTTT
CASSAREGTMNTEAFF
>TRBV5-1|.|TRBJ1-2|few
TGCGCCAGCAGCTTGTCTACCGGGACAAGTAACTATGGCTACACCTTC
CASSLSTGTSNYGYTF
>TRBV27|TRBD1|TRBJ2-3|.
TGTGCCAGCAGTGGGACAGGGAGAACCGATACGCAGTATTTT
CASSGTGRTDTQYF
>TRBV28|.|TRBJ1-1|.
TGTGCCAGCACCTTAGGGGTCTGGACGGGGGCTTTCTTT
CASTLGVWTGAFF
>TRBV10-2|TRBD2|TRBJ2-1|.
TGCGCCAGCAGTGAAGGTGGGAGGGCCGCGTTCTTC
CASSEGGRAAFF
>TRBV28|.|TRBJ1-2|once
TGTGCCAGCAGCCTCGTCGGGGATGATAACTATGGCTACACCTTC
CASSLVGDDNYGYTF
>TRBV5-5|TRBD2|TRBJ2-5|.
TGTGCCAGCAGCCCCCCGGGACTAGCGGCAGAGACCCAGTACTTC
CASSPPGLAAETQYF
>TRBV6-4|.|TRBJ2-2|.
TGTGCCAGCAGTGGGGAGCGGAACACCGGGGAGCTGTTTTTT
CASSGERNTGELFF
>TRBV5-1|.|TRBJ2-5|.
TGCGCCAGCAGCTTGGGACAGGCGTCCTTGTACCAAGAGACCCAGTACTTC
CASSLGQASLYQETQYF
>TRBV19|.|TRBJ2-2|.
TGTGCCAGTAGGCGGGACACCGGGGAGCTGTTTTTT
CASRRDTGELFF
>TRBV2|TRBD1|TRBJ1-5|.
TGTGCCAGCACTGGCGAGGGGGCCTTTACGCAGCCCCAGCATTTT
CASTGEGAFTQPQHF
>TRBV28|.|TRBJ2-7|.
TGTGCCAGCAGTTCGGGTTACGAGCAGTACTTC
CASSSGYEQYF
>TRBV29-1|.|TRBJ1-1|few
TGCAGCGGCGGAACAGACACTGAAGCTTTCTTT
CSGGTDTEAFF
>TRBV11-2|.|TRBJ1-5|.
TGTGCCAGCAGCTTACGCCGGGGGATCGATCAGCCCCAGCATTTT
CASSLRRGIDQPQHF
>TRBV7-2|TRBD1|TRBJ2-5|.
TGTGCCAGCAGCTCTTCGGGACAGTTGGGGGAGACCCAGTACTTC
CASSSSGQLGETQYF
>TRBV2|TRBD2|TRBJ2-7|.
TGTGCCAGCAGACCTTTAGCGGGAGTAAACGAGCAGTACTTC
CASRPLAGVNEQYF
>TRBV5-1|.|TRBJ1-1|.
TGCGCCAGCAGCCCGGACTTTTTAAACACTGAAGCTTTCTTT
CASSPDFLNTEAFF